This T cell receptor beta chain originates from a study of cytomegalovirus exposure and HLA in healthy donors. This clone was picked up a small number of times. This PCR relied on a set of 60 Vbeta primers and 13 Jbeta primers. Method: immunoSEQ multiplex PCR; TCRdb's copy keeps in-frame clones and lacks some. Of approximately 110,000 clones in the sample, 75% to 85% were seen once. J was trimmed by 2 bases and V by 6 bases; bases with no gene match: 7. This CDR3 spans 14 amino acids. Per the germline V gene, CDR1 is MNHEY and CDR2 is SVGAGI. The chain uses TRBV6-5 and TRBJ2-7, with 7 bases aligning to TRBD1. Material for sequencing was PBMCs. The clonotype comes from a man aged 18 to 35 in good health and CMV-seronegative. This CDR3 is CASRGWDSAYEQYF. CDR3 DNA: TGTGCCAGCAGGGGCTGGGACAGTGCCTACGAGCAGTACTTC.